This record looks at one T cell receptor (beta chain) sequence and its context. The sample is drawn from a study of blood T cells in healthy people across ages. A second roughly 6 to 11 cycle PCR used barcoded and J-beta primers. TCRdb re-analysed the 5' RACE reads in MiXCR, keeping a single row per CDR3 protein. In the table there are 650,000 to 1,000,000 distinct CDR3 sequences, 35% to 60% of which are singletons. CDR1 is ENHRY and CDR2 is SYGVKD in the germline V gene. This CDR3 is built from 15 residues. V gave up 0 bases and J gave up 11 bases, with 17 bases separating them. This chain connects TRBV10-3 to TRBJ2-1; no firm D call. The clonotype originates from an elderly man in good health. Source material: blood. The DNA for the CDR3 is TGTGCCATCAGTGAGTCAATGGCTACGCCGAGCCAGCAGTTCTTC. It translates to CAISESMATPSQQFF.